The next 25 T cell receptor beta chains were all read from a single sample in a study of T-cell memory formation after mild COVID-19. One entry per CDR3 protein results from TCRdb running MiXCR on the 5' RACE reads. The sample lists roughly 610,000 distinct CDR3 sequences, roughly 17% seen once, with 8.1% in the top ten. The sequenced material came from PBMCs or a T cell subset sorted from them (not recorded which). The receptor set was obtained from an adult woman who had mild COVID-19 (a few samples of this study predate the infection). Cell type and time point are not known.

This clonotype showed up just a few times. The chain links TRBV29-1 to TRBJ2-1; D is uncertain. Trimming cost V 0 bases and J 8 bases, with 8 bases left between them. Germline V gene sequence: CDR1 SQVTM, CDR2 ANQGSEA. This CDR3 comprises 12 residues. DNA for the CDR3: TGCAGCGTTGAAGATGTTCGGGATGAGCAGTTCTTC. Its translation is CSVEDVRDEQFF.

The genes are TRBV25-1 and TRBJ2-2; no reliable D call. V was trimmed by 3 bases and J by 3 bases, leaving 11 bases between them. Germline values: CDR1 MGHDK, CDR2 SYGVNS. The CDR3 has 15 residues. The CDR3 sequence is CASSDRADDTGELFF. The CDR3 nucleotides read TGTGCCAGCAGTGACCGGGCCGACGACACCGGGGAGCTGTTTTTT.

This clonotype has only a few counts. This chain uses TRBV14 with TRBJ1-2; unclear D gene. Germline V CDR1 and CDR2: SGHDN, FVKESK. V lost 0 bases and J lost 3, with 8 bases in between. The CDR3 spans 14 residues. The CDR3 protein is CASSQDWGDYGYTF. CDR3 sequence (DNA): TGTGCCAGCAGCCAAGATTGGGGTGACTATGGCTACACCTTC.

This clonotype showed up just a few times. The gene calls are TRBV7-2 and TRBJ1-2, with D unclear. The V end lost 5 bases, the J end lost 2 bases, and 9 bases lay between the germline ends. Germline V gene sequence: CDR1 SGHTA, CDR2 FQGNSA. CDR3 size: 13 residues. The CDR3 spells CASSHSTNYGYTF. CDR3 in DNA: TGTGCCAGCAGCCACTCGACCAACTATGGCTACACCTTC.

This clonotype has a handful of counts. The J gene is TRBJ2-7, the V gene TRBV28; tentative D call: TRBD1 (5 bases). Germline V lookup: CDR1 MDHEN, CDR2 SYDVKM. CDR3 size: 15 residues. Trimming stripped 2 bases from V and 0 bases from J, with 11 bases between. The CDR3 nucleotides read TGTGCCAGCAGTTTACCAGGGCTTAACTCCTACGAGCAGTACTTC. Translating gives CASSLPGLNSYEQYF.

This clonotype was observed a few times. V usage is TRBV4-1 and J usage is TRBJ1-6; maybe TRBD1 (5 bases). Germline V lookup: CDR1 MGHRA, CDR2 YSYEKL. The ends were cut back, 3 bases at V and 8 bases at J, with 8 bases in the middle. The CDR3 consists of 13 residues. The CDR3 here is CASSHFRDSPLHF. DNA of the CDR3: TGCGCCAGCAGCCATTTCAGGGATTCACCCCTCCACTTT.

This clonotype was seen a few times. The chain couples TRBV4-1 to TRBJ1-1, with TRBD1 identical over 7 bases. V gave up 1 base and J gave up 4 bases; unmatched junction bases: 3. The length of the CDR3 is 14 residues. Germline CDR1 and CDR2: MGHRA and YSYEKL. This chain's CDR3 is CASSQGQGITEAFF. The CDR3 DNA reads as TGCGCCAGCAGCCAAGGACAGGGTATCACTGAAGCTTTCTTT.

The V call is TRBV20-1, the J call TRBJ2-7; D unclear. Germline V CDR1 and CDR2: DFQATT, SNEGSKA (reference sequence). V was trimmed by 1 base and J by 3 bases, leaving 10 bases between them. The CDR3 has 13 amino acids. For the CDR3, the DNA is TGCAGTGCTAGAGGTCTCATTAACTACGAGCAGTACTTC. Encoded protein: CSARGLINYEQYF.

This clonotype showed up just a few times. The V call is TRBV27, the J call TRBJ2-7; D tentatively reads TRBD1 or TRBD2 (5 bases each). Germline lookup yields CDR1 MNHEY and CDR2 SMNVEV (reference sequence). V dropped 8 bases and J dropped 3 bases, with 14 bases sitting between them. CDR3 length: 13 residues. CDR3: CASRSWDGYEQYF. In DNA, the CDR3 is TGTGCCAGCCGAAGCTGGGACGGCTACGAGCAGTACTTC.

The chain employs TRBV5-1 and TRBJ2-7, with 9 bases matching TRBD1. This CDR3 is 14 amino acids long. Germline CDR1 SGHRS, CDR2 YFSETQ. V gave up 4 bases and J gave up 5 bases; unmatched junction bases: 7. In nucleotides, the CDR3 is TGCGCCAGCAGCCGCGGGGACAGGGAACACGAGCAGTACTTC. Amino acid sequence: CASSRGDREHEQYF.

The V and J genes are TRBV6-5 and TRBJ2-3; D may match TRBD1 or TRBD2 (6 bases each). V was trimmed by 4 bases and J by 0 bases, leaving 14 bases between them. CDR3 length: 16 amino acids. Germline V gene lookup returns CDR1 MNHEY and CDR2 SVGAGI. CDR3 nucleotide sequence: TGTGCCAGCAGTTTGAGGGGGGTCGCTAGCACAGATACGCAGTATTTT. It translates to CASSLRGVASTDTQYF.

The genes are TRBV7-8 and TRBJ2-5; D is possibly TRBD2 (6 bases). CDR3 length: 15 residues. Germline V CDR1 and CDR2: SGHVS, FQNEAQ. Trimming took off 6 bases at V and 5 bases at J, with 19 bases between the two ends. This chain's CDR3 is CASREWRSAGETQYF. The CDR3 DNA sequence: TGTGCCAGCAGGGAATGGCGCTCGGCGGGGGAGACCCAGTACTTC.

V usage is TRBV15 and J usage is TRBJ1-3; tentative D call: TRBD1 (5 bases). Germline loops: CDR1 LNHNV, CDR2 YYDKDF (reference sequence). Trimming removed 5 bases from V and 8 bases from J, with 13 bases in between. The CDR3 runs to 13 residues. The CDR3 loop is CATSPAGGDTIYF. The CDR3 nucleotides are TGTGCCACCAGCCCCGCGGGGGGGGACACCATATATTTT.

The rearrangement uses TRBV9 and TRBJ2-1; D is possibly TRBD1 (5 bases). The CDR3 has 16 residues. Germline-derived CDR1 and CDR2 are SGDLS and YYNGEE. V was trimmed by 4 bases and J by 7 bases, leaving 21 bases between them. CDR3 region: CASSPQGRIGANEQFF. The CDR3 bases are TGTGCCAGCAGCCCCCAGGGCCGGATTGGGGCTAATGAGCAGTTCTTC.

This clonotype occurred a few times. The gene calls are TRBV20-1 and TRBJ2-1; D uncertain. Germline lookup yields CDR1 DFQATT and CDR2 SNEGSKA (reference sequence). The CDR3 sequence is 14 residues long. Trimming left V 1 base short and J 6 bases short, with 13 bases between. The CDR3 loop reads CSARGLGIGNEQFF. In nucleotides, the CDR3 is TGCAGTGCTAGAGGTCTAGGGATCGGCAATGAGCAGTTCTTC.

The CDR3 region has the DNA TGCGCCAGCAGCCAAGTTGTAACAGTTAACTATGGCTACACCTTC. It translates to CASSQVVTVNYGYTF. The V and J genes are TRBV4-1 and TRBJ1-2; D call uncertain. Germline V gives CDR1 MGHRA, CDR2 YSYEKL. This CDR3 is 15 amino acids long. Trimming stripped 1 base from V and 1 base from J, with 10 bases between.

The chain has TRBV12-3 or TRBV12-4 and TRBJ1-5; tentatively, D is TRBD1 (5 bases). V was shortened by 2 bases and J by 3 bases, with 11 bases between the two germline ends. The CDR3 is 15 amino acids. CDR3 residues: CASSLFGGYNQPQHF. CDR3 nucleotide sequence: TGTGCCAGCAGTTTATTTGGGGGGTACAATCAGCCCCAGCATTTT.

This clonotype was observed at least ten times. CDR3 in DNA: TGTGCCAGCAGCCCAACTAGTTCAGATACGCAGTATTTT. The encoded protein is CASSPTSSDTQYF. V gene TRBV5-5 combines with J gene TRBJ2-3; tentative D call: TRBD2 (5 bases). V was pared by 4 bases and J by 4 bases, with 10 bases between. CDR1 SGHKS and CDR2 YYEKEE come from the germline V gene (reference sequence). The CDR3 covers 13 residues.

This clonotype has a handful of counts. This chain uses TRBV27 with TRBJ1-1; no reliable D call. From germline, CDR1 is MNHEY and CDR2 SMNVEV (reference sequence). V lost 9 bases to trimming and J lost 4 bases, with 21 bases between them. The CDR3 loop spans 15 amino acids. This CDR3 reads CARQIAARGATEAFF. CDR3 in DNA: TGTGCCAGACAGATCGCGGCCCGGGGTGCCACTGAAGCTTTCTTT.

This rearrangement joins TRBV7-9 to TRBJ2-2; 9 positions agree with TRBD1. V lost 5 bases to trimming and J lost 5 bases; unmatched junction nucleotides: 9. Germline values: CDR1 SEHNR, CDR2 FQNEAQ (reference sequence). The CDR3 sequence is 16 residues long. The DNA for the CDR3 is TGTGCCAGCAGCCAGCTGTGGGACAGGGATACCGGGGAGCTGTTTTTT. Translated: CASSQLWDRDTGELFF.

The rearrangement uses TRBV24-1 and TRBJ2-3, with 8 bases aligning to TRBD2. Germline CDR1 reads KGHDR; CDR2 reads SFDVKD. The CDR3 contains 16 residues. The junction had 5 bases not matched to a gene; V was cut back by 0 bases and J by 4 bases. CDR3 nucleotides: TGTGCCACCAGTGATTTGAGAGCGGGAGACCCAGATACGCAGTATTTT. This sequence encodes CATSDLRAGDPDTQYF.

In this sample, this clonotype turned up a few times. This rearrangement joins TRBV7-8 to TRBJ1-6, with D possibly being TRBD1 (5 bases). Germline CDR1 and CDR2: SGHVS and FQNEAQ. The CDR3 totals 16 residues. Trimming removed 3 bases from V and 0 bases from J, with 9 bases in between. The CDR3 nucleotides read TGTGCCAGCAGCTTCGGGGGGTTCTCCTATAATTCACCCCTCCACTTT. The encoded protein is CASSFGGFSYNSPLHF.

The chain combines TRBV27 with TRBJ1-1, with unresolved D. This CDR3 is 14 amino acids long. Trimming cost V 6 bases and J 2 bases, with 13 bases left between them. Germline V gives CDR1 MNHEY, CDR2 SMNVEV (reference sequence). Written as DNA, the CDR3 is TGTGCCAGCAGCTCTTTCGGGTATAACACTGAAGCTTTCTTT. Amino acid sequence: CASSSFGYNTEAFF.

This clonotype was observed a handful of times. The chain carries TRBV28 and TRBJ2-4, with D uncertain. V was pared by 10 bases and J by 0 bases, with 16 bases between. The CDR3 extends over 15 amino acids. In germline, CDR1 is MDHEN, CDR2 SYDVKM. Here the CDR3 reads CAIAPGLQAKNIQYF. CDR3 bases: TGTGCCATCGCCCCTGGTCTGCAAGCCAAAAACATTCAGTACTTC. Looking up the rest from reference TRBV28 and TRBJ2-4 gives the full variable domain: DVKVTQSSRYLVKRTGEKVFLECVQDMDHENMFWYRQDPGLGLRLIYFSYDVKMKEKGDIPEGYSVSREKKERFSLILESASTNQTSMYLCAIAPGLQAKNIQYFGAGTRLSVL.

The sample holds a few counts of this clonotype. The J gene is TRBJ1-6, the V gene TRBV2, with D hard to call. Germline values: CDR1 SNHLY, CDR2 FYNNEI. The CDR3 is 12 residues long. The V and J ends lost 1 base and 7 bases respectively, with 2 bases between them. The CDR3 reads CASSEGNSPLHF. Here the CDR3 DNA reads TGTGCCAGCAGTGAAGGAAATTCACCCCTCCACTTT.